This entry lists 24 T cell receptor beta chains sequenced from one sample in a study of CD8 T cells in ankylosing spondylitis. Overall study findings and caveats: Typical of ankylosing spondylitis blood, it appeared, was a TCR beta motif of eight highly homologous variants.

TCRdb re-called the 5' RACE reads through MiXCR, storing one row per CDR3 protein. The table shows fewer than 500,000 distinct CDR3 sequences, with 25% to 30% occurring only once. These receptors' antigens are unknown. The sample taken for sequencing was blood, either unsorted or a sorted T cell fraction (not recorded which). The receptors shown here come from a male donor with ankylosing spondylitis.

V usage is TRBV7-8 and J usage is TRBJ2-1, with 8 positions matching TRBD2. The CDR3 runs 15 residues. Looked up from germline, CDR1 is SGHVS and CDR2 is FQNEAQ. J gave up 4 bases and V 5 bases, and 7 bases lay outside the gene matches. The CDR3 spells CASSRSGSWYNEQFF. For the CDR3, the DNA is TGTGCCAGCAGCCGAAGCGGGAGCTGGTACAATGAGCAGTTCTTC.

The V and J genes are TRBV7-9 and TRBJ2-2; possibly TRBD1 for D (6 bases). Germline V CDR1 and CDR2: SEHNR, FQNEAQ (reference sequence). Trimming removed 5 bases at V and 4 bases at J, with 14 bases between. The CDR3 has 15 residues. CDR3 region: CASSKNRGGTGELFF. The CDR3 DNA follows: TGTGCCAGCAGCAAAAATAGAGGGGGCACCGGGGAGCTGTTTTTT.

This chain uses TRBV14 with TRBJ2-3; D is undetermined. This CDR3 has 14 amino acids. The germline V gene encodes CDR1 SGHDN and CDR2 FVKESK. V lost 1 base to trimming and J lost 1 base, with 6 bases between them. CDR3 coding DNA: TGTGCCAGCAGCCAAGTTTCTCGCACAGATACGCAGTATTTT. It is translated as CASSQVSRTDTQYF.

This sequence joins TRBV5-1 and TRBJ1-2; possible D gene TRBD1, 5 bases. The CDR3 length is 15 residues. The ends were cut back, 4 bases at V and 4 bases at J, with 17 bases in the middle. Germline-derived CDR1 and CDR2 are SGHRS and YFSETQ. CDR3 DNA sequence: TGCGCCAGCAGCCCTGGCGGGGGTTCCGGCTATGGCTACACCTTC. This sequence encodes CASSPGGGSGYGYTF.

J is TRBJ2-7 and V is TRBV21-1; TRBD1 was called by the table and not checked on the DNA. TRBV21-1 is annotated as a pseudogene. CDR3 size: 16 residues. The CDR3 sequence: CASKQTGQGASYEQYV. The DNA for the CDR3 is TGTGCCAGCAAACAGACGGGACAGGGGGCTTCCTACGAGCAGTACGTC.

This clonotype has only a few counts. The rearrangement links TRBV5-1 to TRBJ1-3, with D hard to call. Between the trimmed V and J ends, which lost 4 bases and 4 bases, there was a span of 12 bases. CDR1 is SGHRS, CDR2 YFSETQ, per germline. The length of the CDR3 is 14 residues. In DNA, the CDR3 is TGCGCCAGCAGCGCTGAGATCTCCGGAAACACCATATATTTT. Residues: CASSAEISGNTIYF.

This clonotype was observed a few times. This chain's CDR3 is CASSSSRAHYGYTF. The CDR3 DNA reads TGTGCCAGCAGCTCCTCCAGGGCCCACTATGGCTACACCTTC. The chain has TRBV7-9 and TRBJ1-2, with a possible D match to TRBD1 (5 bases). The V gene's germline CDR1 is SEHNR and CDR2 FQNEAQ (reference sequence). V was shortened by 4 bases and J by 3 bases, with 12 bases between the two germline ends. The CDR3 covers 14 residues.

The chain links TRBV11-2 to TRBJ1-2; perhaps TRBD1 as D (6 bases). Per germline, CDR1 SGHAT and CDR2 FQNNGV. V was clipped by 1 base and J by 8 bases, with 17 bases between them. CDR3 length: 15 residues. CDR3 residues: CASSLATTTGRGYTF. In DNA, the CDR3 is TGTGCCAGCAGCTTAGCCACCACCACAGGGCGCGGCTACACCTTC. The full variable domain, in which reference TRBV11-2 and TRBJ1-2 provide the parts outside the CDR3, is EAGVAQSPRYKIIEKRQSVAFWCNPISGHATLYWYQQILGQGPKLLIQFQNNGVVDDSQLPKDRFSAERLKGVDSTLKIQPAKLEDSAVYLCASSLATTTGRGYTFGSGTRLTVV.

This clonotype was seen only once. The rearrangement joins TRBV12-3 or TRBV12-4 to TRBJ1-4, with TRBD1 as a possible D gene (6 bases). Trimming pared 4 bases from V and 7 bases from J, leaving 19 bases between. This CDR3 region has 16 residues. This CDR3 reads CASSSAQGYGSEKLFF. CDR3 bases: TGTGCCAGCAGTTCGGCACAGGGATACGGGAGTGAAAAACTGTTTTTT.

This rearrangement joins TRBV7-9 to TRBJ1-1; TRBD1 aligns across 10 bases. Trimming took 9 bases from V and 0 from J; bases not matched to a gene: 7. This CDR3 has 15 amino acids. Germline values: CDR1 SEHNR, CDR2 FQNEAQ (reference sequence). The CDR3 loop is CASKDRGTMNTEAFF. CDR3 DNA sequence: TGTGCCAGTAAGGACAGGGGGACCATGAACACTGAAGCTTTCTTT. Complete variable domain (other parts from reference TRBV7-9 and TRBJ1-1): DTGVSQNPRHKITKRGQNVTFRCDPISEHNRLYWYRQTLGQGPEFLTYFQNEAQLEKSRLLSDRFSAERPKGSFSTLEIQRTEQGDSAMYLCASKDRGTMNTEAFFGQGTRLTVV.

In this sample, this clonotype turned up a few times. The rearrangement links TRBV7-8 to TRBJ2-3; no reliable D call. From germline, CDR1 is SGHVS and CDR2 FQNEAQ. Trimming pared 2 bases from V and 3 bases from J, leaving 15 bases between. The CDR3 consists of 16 residues. This CDR3 is CASSLQASSGTDTQYF. The DNA for the CDR3 is TGTGCCAGCAGCTTACAGGCCAGTTCGGGTACAGATACGCAGTATTTT. The full variable domain, its missing parts supplied by reference TRBV7-8 and TRBJ2-3, is GAGVSQSPRYKVAKRGQDVALRCDPISGHVSLFWYQQALGQGPEFLTYFQNEAQLDKSGLPSDRFFAERPEGSVSTLKIQRTQQEDSAVYLCASSLQASSGTDTQYFGPGTRLTVL.

This clonotype was picked up a small number of times. The chain uses TRBV7-2 and TRBJ2-6; D ambiguous. CDR1 SGHTA and CDR2 FQGNSA come from the germline V gene. Trimming left V 1 base short and J 3 bases short, with 7 bases between. This CDR3 has 15 amino acids. This chain's CDR3 is CASSLGWVGANVLTF. CDR3 DNA: TGTGCCAGCAGCTTAGGATGGGTTGGGGCCAACGTCCTGACTTTC.

Only a few counts were recorded for this clonotype. The chain joins TRBV20-1 to TRBJ1-6; no clear D. In germline, CDR1 is DFQATT, CDR2 SNEGSKA (reference sequence). The length of the CDR3 is 16 residues. The V end was cut by 5 bases, the J end by 8 bases, with 22 bases between. As DNA, the CDR3 is TGCAGTGCTCACTATTCGGGATCTGGGGTGGATTCACCCCTCCACTTT. The encoded protein is CSAHYSGSGVDSPLHF.

This sequence joins TRBV18 and TRBJ1-1, with D perhaps matching TRBD1 (5 bases). CDR3 length: 13 amino acids. CDR1 and CDR2 (germline): KGHSH, LQKENI. V lost 4 bases to trimming and J lost 3 bases, with 9 bases between them. The CDR3 here is CASSQGIDTEAFF. The CDR3 DNA follows: TGTGCCAGCTCACAGGGGATCGACACTGAAGCTTTCTTT.

J is TRBJ2-1 and V is TRBV5-1; 14 nucleotides match TRBD2. The CDR3 covers 16 residues. Germline V gives CDR1 SGHRS, CDR2 YFSETQ. V gave up 1 base and J gave up 9 bases; unmatched junction bases: 6. The CDR3 nucleotides read TGCGCCAGCAGCTTGATGACTAGCGGGAGGGCCGGTGAGCAGTTCTTC. Its protein product is CASSLMTSGRAGEQFF.

This clonotype was detected only once. The chain carries TRBV24-1 and TRBJ2-3; weak D call: TRBD2 (5 bases). With 0 bases removed from V and 0 bases from J, the gap between germline ends came to 9 bases. The CDR3 covers 16 residues. From germline, CDR1 is KGHDR and CDR2 SFDVKD. In DNA, the CDR3 is TGTGCCACCAGTGATTTGACTAGGGCTAGCACAGATACGCAGTATTTT. Its protein product is CATSDLTRASTDTQYF.

This CDR3 reads CASSLGQSYYEQYF. CDR3 sequence (DNA): TGCGCCAGCAGCTTGGGACAAAGTTACTACGAGCAGTACTTC. The chain recombines TRBV5-1 with TRBJ2-7; D uncertain. The CDR3 is 14 amino acids. Trimming cost V 0 bases and J 3 bases, with 10 bases left between them. Germline CDR1 and CDR2: SGHRS and YFSETQ. Full variable domain (missing parts from reference TRBV5-1 and TRBJ2-7): KAGVTQTPRYLIKTRGQQVTLSCSPISGHRSVSWYQQTPGQGLQFLFEYFSETQRNKGNFPGRFSGRQFSNSRSEMNVSTLELGDSALYLCASSLGQSYYEQYFGPGTRLTVT.

This clonotype occurred many times. The chain carries TRBV7-2 and TRBJ2-3, with TRBD2 matching 8 bases. Germline values: CDR1 SGHTA, CDR2 FQGNSA. The CDR3 sequence is 14 residues long. The trim removed 3 bases at V and 3 bases at J, leaving 2 bases unmatched. This CDR3 is CASSFIAGTDTQYF. The CDR3 DNA reads TGTGCCAGCAGCTTTATAGCGGGAACAGATACGCAGTATTTT.

The J gene is TRBJ2-7, the V gene TRBV5-1; TRBD2 might be the D (5 bases). CDR1 and CDR2 (germline): SGHRS, YFSETQ. The CDR3 is made up of 14 amino acids. Trimming removed 0 bases from V and 3 bases from J, with 10 bases in between. CDR3 loop: CASSLDGGGYEQYV. Written as DNA, the CDR3 is TGCGCCAGCAGCTTGGATGGAGGAGGCTACGAGCAGTACGTC.

This clonotype was detected a few times. V gene TRBV20-1 combines with J gene TRBJ1-5; D gene unclear. Germline-derived CDR1 and CDR2 are DFQATT and SNEGSKA (reference sequence). The CDR3 totals 14 residues. Trimming took 4 bases from V and 3 from J, leaving 13 bases between them. This CDR3 reads CSAKLGLINQPQHF. As DNA, the CDR3 is TGCAGTGCTAAGTTAGGCTTGATCAATCAGCCCCAGCATTTT.

This clonotype was counted many times. The chain joins TRBV20-1 to TRBJ2-5; 9 positions match TRBD2. After removal of 5 bases from V and 4 bases from J, the junction contained 8 bases not matched to a gene. The CDR3 sequence is 14 residues long. Germline values: CDR1 DFQATT, CDR2 SNEGSKA (reference sequence). The CDR3 spells CSAPTSGRPETQYF. CDR3 bases: TGCAGTGCTCCAACTAGCGGGCGGCCAGAGACCCAGTACTTC.

This clonotype was seen only a few times. V is TRBV11-2 and J is TRBJ2-7; 10 positions match TRBD1. This CDR3 comprises 17 residues. Looked up from germline, CDR1 is SGHAT and CDR2 is FQNNGV. The V segment lost 0 bases and the J segment 2 bases; nucleotides outside the gene matches: 7. CDR3 sequence: CASSLERWGQGTYEQYF. CDR3 DNA: TGTGCCAGCAGCTTAGAAAGATGGGGACAGGGGACCTACGAGCAGTACTTC.

J is TRBJ1-1 and V is TRBV7-8, with TRBD1 as a possible D gene (5 bases). Trimming shortened V by 5 bases and J by 6 bases, and 10 bases separated the two germline ends. Germline loops: CDR1 SGHVS, CDR2 FQNEAQ. The CDR3 runs to 12 residues. The CDR3 nucleotides read TGTGCCAGCAGCGCCGGGGCATCTGAAGCTTTCTTT. The encoded protein is CASSAGASEAFF.

The count of this clonotype is one. The V call is TRBV3-1, the J call TRBJ2-1; D gene uncertain. Trimming removed 0 bases at V and 7 bases at J, with 10 bases between. Germline V gene lookup returns CDR1 LGHDT and CDR2 YNNKEL (reference sequence). The CDR3 has 14 residues. DNA of the CDR3: TGTGCCAGCAGCCAAGATTGGGGTCCAAATGAGCAGTTCTTC. Its protein is CASSQDWGPNEQFF.